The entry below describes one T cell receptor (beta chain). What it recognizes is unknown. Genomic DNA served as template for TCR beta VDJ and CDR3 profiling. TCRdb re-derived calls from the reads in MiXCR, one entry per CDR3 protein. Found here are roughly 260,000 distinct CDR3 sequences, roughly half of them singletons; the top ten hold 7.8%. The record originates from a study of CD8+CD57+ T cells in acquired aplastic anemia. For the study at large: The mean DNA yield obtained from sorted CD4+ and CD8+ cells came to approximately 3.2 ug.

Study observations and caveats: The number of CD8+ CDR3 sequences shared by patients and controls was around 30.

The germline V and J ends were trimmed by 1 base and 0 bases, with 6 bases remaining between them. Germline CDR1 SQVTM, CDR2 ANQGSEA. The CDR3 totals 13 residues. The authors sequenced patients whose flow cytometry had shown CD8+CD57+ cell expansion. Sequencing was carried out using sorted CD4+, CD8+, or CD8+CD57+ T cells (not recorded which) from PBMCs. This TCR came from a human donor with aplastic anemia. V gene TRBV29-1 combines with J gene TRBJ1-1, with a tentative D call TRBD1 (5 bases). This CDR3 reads CSVEGTLNTEAFF. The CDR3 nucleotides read TGCAGCGTTGAAGGGACACTGAACACTGAAGCTTTCTTT.